The text below deals with one TCR beta chain. Its antigen remains unknown. This specimen comes from a study of siplizumab effects on memory and regulatory T cells. Each sample had 9 x 10^4 or so TCR templates assayed. Clones were sequenced by immunoSEQ multiplex PCR, and TCRdb holds only the in-frame ones, with some missing. The table has approximately 100,000 clones, 80% to 95% seen once. Overall study results and limits: The study found naive T cells seemingly more diverse than memory cells and seemingly major alloresponse contributors. Mappable alloreactive CD4+ clones were on average 68.8% Treg-derived with siplizumab, around 25% in controls. Significant reduction of alloreactive sequences traceable to unstimulated CD4+ memory cells was observed with siplizumab.

Germline assignment: CDR1 SGHTA and CDR2 FQGTGA. V lost 4 bases and J 4 bases, leaving 8 bases between the germline ends. CDR3 length equals 13 residues. The V call is TRBV7-3, the J call TRBJ1-3; D unclear. The TCR was taken from a human donor in good health. The sample was non-Treg CD4+ T cells sorted from blood. The CDR3 region is CASSSTPGNTIYF. The DNA for the CDR3 is TGTGCCAGCAGCTCGACACCGGGAAACACCATATATTTT.